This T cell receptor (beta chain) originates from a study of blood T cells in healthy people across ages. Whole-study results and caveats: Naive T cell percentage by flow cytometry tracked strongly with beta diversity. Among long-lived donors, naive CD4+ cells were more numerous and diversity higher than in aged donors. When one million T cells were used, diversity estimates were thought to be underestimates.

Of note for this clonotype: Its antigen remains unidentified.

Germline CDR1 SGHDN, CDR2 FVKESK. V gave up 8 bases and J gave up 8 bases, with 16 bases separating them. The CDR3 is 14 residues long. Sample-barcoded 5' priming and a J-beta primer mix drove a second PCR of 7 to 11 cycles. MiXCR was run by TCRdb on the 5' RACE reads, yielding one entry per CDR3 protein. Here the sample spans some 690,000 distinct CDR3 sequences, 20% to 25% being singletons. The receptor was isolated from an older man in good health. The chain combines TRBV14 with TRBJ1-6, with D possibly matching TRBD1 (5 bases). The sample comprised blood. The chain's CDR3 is CASQDMQRDSPLHF. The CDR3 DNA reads TGTGCCAGCCAGGACATGCAGCGGGATTCACCCCTCCACTTT.